This T cell receptor beta chain was documented in a study of T cell responses to AZD1222 COVID-19 vaccine. Measured with immunoSEQ multiplex PCR; TCRdb has only the in-frame clones, and not every one. The sample holds some 100,000 clones, roughly 89% seen once. Looked up from germline, CDR1 is MNHEY and CDR2 is SMNVEV (reference sequence). The CDR3 has 15 amino acids. Trimming took 4 bases from V and 4 from J; bases not matched to a gene: 7. V is TRBV27 and J is TRBJ2-1, with 7 positions matching TRBD1. This receptor was taken from an adult in good health. Sequenced here: peripheral blood, sampled on day 0 of AZD1222 vaccination. CDR3 coding DNA: TGTGCCAGCAGTTCCCGACAGGGTCGGTACAATGAGCAGTTCTTC. Translating it yields CASSSRQGRYNEQFF.